This T cell receptor beta chain stems from a study of cytomegalovirus exposure and HLA in healthy donors. Study findings and constraints: Subsequent analysis showed first-cohort TCR clusters tending to co-occur in 120 validation repertoires.

Notes on this clone: Its antigen remains unknown.

Clones were read by immunoSEQ multiplex PCR, and TCRdb kept only the in-frame ones, dropping some. The sample contains tens of thousands of clones, 94% of which appear only once. Trimming shortened V by 2 bases and J by 8 bases, and 7 bases separated the two germline ends. From germline, CDR1 is MNHNS and CDR2 SASEGT. The length of the CDR3 is 12 residues. The origin of this receptor is a woman aged 18-29 years in good health and CMV-seropositive. The sample comprised PBMCs. V gene TRBV6-1 combines with J gene TRBJ2-1; D not resolved. The CDR3 sequence is CASSEIEDEQFF. CDR3 nucleotide sequence: TGTGCCAGCAGTGAAATAGAGGATGAGCAGTTCTTC.